A single T cell receptor (beta chain) is shown here with its context. The CDR3 covers 16 residues. Germline lookup yields CDR1 LGHNA and CDR2 YNFKEQ. The germline V and J ends were trimmed by 3 bases and 0 bases, with 14 bases remaining between them. The source of the sample is a study of control samples from healthy donors and cancer patients. Sequenced by immunoSEQ multiplex PCR; TCRdb stores in-frame clones only, minus some. In the table there are 50,000 to 70,000 clones, approximately 94% of which are singletons. The sequenced sample consisted of blood. The rearrangement links TRBV4-2 to TRBJ2-5; possibly TRBD2 for D (5 bases). This receptor was identified in a woman aged 18-29 years in good health. This chain's CDR3 is CASSQGLARNQETQYF. In DNA form, the CDR3 reads TGTGCCAGCAGCCAGGGTCTAGCTCGAAACCAAGAGACCCAGTACTTC.